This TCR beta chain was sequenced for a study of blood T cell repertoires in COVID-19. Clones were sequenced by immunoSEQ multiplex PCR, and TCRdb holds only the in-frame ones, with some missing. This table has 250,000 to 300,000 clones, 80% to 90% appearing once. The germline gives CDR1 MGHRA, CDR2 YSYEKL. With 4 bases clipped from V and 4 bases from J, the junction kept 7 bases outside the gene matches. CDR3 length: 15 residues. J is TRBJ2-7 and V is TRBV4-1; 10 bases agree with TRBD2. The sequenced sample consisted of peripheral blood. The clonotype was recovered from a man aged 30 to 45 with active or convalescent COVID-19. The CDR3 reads CASSLRGTSEYEQYF. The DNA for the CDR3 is TGCGCCAGCAGCCTGCGGGGGACTAGCGAGTACGAGCAGTACTTC.